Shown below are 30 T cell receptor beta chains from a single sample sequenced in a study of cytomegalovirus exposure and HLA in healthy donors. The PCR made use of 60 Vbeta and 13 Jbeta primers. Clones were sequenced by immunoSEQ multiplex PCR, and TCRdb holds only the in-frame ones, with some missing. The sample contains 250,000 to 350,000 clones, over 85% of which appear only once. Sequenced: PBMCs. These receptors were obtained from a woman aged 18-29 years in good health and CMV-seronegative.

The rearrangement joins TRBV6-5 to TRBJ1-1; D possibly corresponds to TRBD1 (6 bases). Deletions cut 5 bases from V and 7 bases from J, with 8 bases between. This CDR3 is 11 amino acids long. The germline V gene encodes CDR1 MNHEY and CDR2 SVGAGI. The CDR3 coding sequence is TGTGCCAGCAGTACAGGGATTGAAGCTTTCTTT. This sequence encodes CASSTGIEAFF.

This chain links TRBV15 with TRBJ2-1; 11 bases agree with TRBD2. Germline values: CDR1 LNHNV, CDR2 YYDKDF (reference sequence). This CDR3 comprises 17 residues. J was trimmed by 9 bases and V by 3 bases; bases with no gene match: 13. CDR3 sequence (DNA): TGTGCCACCAGCAGGGGACTAGCGGACGTCGGGGGTAGTGAGCAGTTCTTC. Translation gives CATSRGLADVGGSEQFF.

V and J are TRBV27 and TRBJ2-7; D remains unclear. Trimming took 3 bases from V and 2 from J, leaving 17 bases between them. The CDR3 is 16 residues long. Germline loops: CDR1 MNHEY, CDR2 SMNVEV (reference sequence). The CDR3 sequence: CASSLSPHLGPYEQYF. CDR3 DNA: TGTGCCAGCAGTTTGAGTCCGCACCTCGGTCCCTACGAGCAGTACTTC.

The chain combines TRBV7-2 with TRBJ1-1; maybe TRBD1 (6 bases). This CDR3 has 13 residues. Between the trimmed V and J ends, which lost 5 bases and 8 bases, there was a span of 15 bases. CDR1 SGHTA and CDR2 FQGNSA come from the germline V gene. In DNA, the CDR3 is TGTGCCAGCAGCAAATCAATGACAGGAGAAGCTTTCTTT. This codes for CASSKSMTGEAFF.

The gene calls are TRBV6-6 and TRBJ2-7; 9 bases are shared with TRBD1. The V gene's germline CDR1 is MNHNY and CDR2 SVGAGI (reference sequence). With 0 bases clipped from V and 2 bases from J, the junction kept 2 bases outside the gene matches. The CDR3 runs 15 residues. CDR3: CASSYSGTGTYEQYF. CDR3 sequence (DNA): TGTGCCAGCAGTTACTCGGGGACAGGGACCTACGAGCAGTACTTC.

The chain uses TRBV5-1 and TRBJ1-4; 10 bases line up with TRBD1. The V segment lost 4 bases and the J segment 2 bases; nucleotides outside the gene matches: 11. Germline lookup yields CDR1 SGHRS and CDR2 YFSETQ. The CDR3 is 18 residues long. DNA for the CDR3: TGCGCCAGCAGCCCGACCGGGACAGGGGTGACGACTAATGAAAAACTGTTTTTT. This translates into CASSPTGTGVTTNEKLFF.

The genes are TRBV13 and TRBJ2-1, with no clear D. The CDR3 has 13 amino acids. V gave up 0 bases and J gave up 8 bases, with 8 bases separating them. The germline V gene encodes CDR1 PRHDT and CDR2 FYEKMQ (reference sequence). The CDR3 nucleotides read TGTGCCAGCAGCTTAGGCCTCGGAGATGAGCAGTTCTTC. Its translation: CASSLGLGDEQFF. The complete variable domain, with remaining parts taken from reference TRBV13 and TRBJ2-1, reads AAGVIQSPRHLIKEKRETATLKCYPIPRHDTVYWYQQGPGQDPQFLISFYEKMQSDKGSIPDRFSAQQFSDYHSELNMSSLELGDSALYFCASSLGLGDEQFFGPGTRLTVL.

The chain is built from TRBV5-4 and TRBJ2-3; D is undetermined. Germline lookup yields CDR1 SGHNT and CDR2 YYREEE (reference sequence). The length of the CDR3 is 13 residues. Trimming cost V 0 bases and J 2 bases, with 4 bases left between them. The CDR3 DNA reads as TGTGCCAGCAGCTTGGAGCCCACAGATACGCAGTATTTT. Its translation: CASSLEPTDTQYF. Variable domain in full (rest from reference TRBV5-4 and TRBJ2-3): ETGVTQSPTHLIKTRGQQVTLRCSSQSGHNTVSWYQQALGQGPQFIFQYYREEENGRGNFPPRFSGLQFPNYSSELNVNALELDDSALYLCASSLEPTDTQYFGPGTRLTVL.

The CDR3 spells CASSLYSEGEQYF. The CDR3 bases are TGTGCCAGCAGCCTATACAGCGAGGGCGAGCAGTACTTC. The chain joins TRBV7-9 to TRBJ2-7; D perhaps matches TRBD2 (5 bases). The V end was cut by 5 bases, the J end by 6 bases, with 14 bases between. The CDR3 has 13 residues. Germline loops: CDR1 SEHNR, CDR2 FQNEAQ (reference sequence).

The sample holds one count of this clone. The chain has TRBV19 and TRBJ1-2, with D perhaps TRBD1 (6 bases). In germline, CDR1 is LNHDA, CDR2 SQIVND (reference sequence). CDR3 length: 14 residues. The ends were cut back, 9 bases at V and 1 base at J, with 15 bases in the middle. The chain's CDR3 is CASDSTGSNYGYTF. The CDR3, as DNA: TGTGCCAGCGACTCGACAGGAAGTAACTATGGCTACACCTTC.

DNA for the CDR3: TGTGCCAGCAGCTCAGGGGACGCAAGGCCCCAGCATTTT. Its protein product is CASSSGDARPQHF. The rearrangement uses TRBV7-2 and TRBJ1-5, with TRBD1 as a possible D gene (6 bases). CDR3 size: 13 residues. The V end was cut by 4 bases, the J end by 9 bases, with 13 bases between. CDR1 is SGHTA and CDR2 is FQGNSA in the germline V gene.

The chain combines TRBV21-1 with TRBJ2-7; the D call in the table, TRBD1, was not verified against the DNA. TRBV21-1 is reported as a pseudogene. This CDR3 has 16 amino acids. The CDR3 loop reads CASSKALRKGNYEQYF. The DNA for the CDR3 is TGTGCCAGCAGCAAAGCGCTGAGAAAGGGGAACTACGAGCAGTACTTC.

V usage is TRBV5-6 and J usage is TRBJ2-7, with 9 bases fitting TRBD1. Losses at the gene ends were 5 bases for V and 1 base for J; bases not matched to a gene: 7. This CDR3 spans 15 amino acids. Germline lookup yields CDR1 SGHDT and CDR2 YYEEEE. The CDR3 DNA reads TGTGCCAGCAGACTAAGGGACAGGGTGTCCTACGAGCAGTACTTC. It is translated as CASRLRDRVSYEQYF.

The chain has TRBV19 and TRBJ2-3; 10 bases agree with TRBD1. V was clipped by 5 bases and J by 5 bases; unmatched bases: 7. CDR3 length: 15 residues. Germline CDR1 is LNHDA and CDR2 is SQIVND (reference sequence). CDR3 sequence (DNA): TGTGCCAGTAGTGCTCCGGGACAGGGGATAGATACGCAGTATTTT. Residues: CASSAPGQGIDTQYF.

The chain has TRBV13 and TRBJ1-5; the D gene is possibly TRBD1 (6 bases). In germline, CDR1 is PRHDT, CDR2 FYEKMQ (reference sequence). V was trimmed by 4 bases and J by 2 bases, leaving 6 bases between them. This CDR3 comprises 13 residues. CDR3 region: CASSWGRNQPQHF. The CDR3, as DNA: TGTGCCAGCAGCTGGGGGCGCAATCAGCCCCAGCATTTT. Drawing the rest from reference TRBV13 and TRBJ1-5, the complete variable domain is AAGVIQSPRHLIKEKRETATLKCYPIPRHDTVYWYQQGPGQDPQFLISFYEKMQSDKGSIPDRFSAQQFSDYHSELNMSSLELGDSALYFCASSWGRNQPQHFGDGTRLSIL.

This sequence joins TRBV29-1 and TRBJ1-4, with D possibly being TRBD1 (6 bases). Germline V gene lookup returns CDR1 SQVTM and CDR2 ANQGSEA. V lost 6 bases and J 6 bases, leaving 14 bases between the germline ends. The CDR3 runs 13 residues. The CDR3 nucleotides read TGCAGCGTAGTCATAGGGGGGGATGAAAAACTGTTTTTT. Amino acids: CSVVIGGDEKLFF.

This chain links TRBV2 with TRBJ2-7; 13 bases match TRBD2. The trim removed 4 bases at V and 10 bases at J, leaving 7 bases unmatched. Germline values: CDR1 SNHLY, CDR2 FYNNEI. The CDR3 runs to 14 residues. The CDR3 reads CASSAWTSGGLQYF. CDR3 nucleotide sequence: TGTGCCAGCAGTGCCTGGACTAGCGGGGGTCTCCAGTACTTC.

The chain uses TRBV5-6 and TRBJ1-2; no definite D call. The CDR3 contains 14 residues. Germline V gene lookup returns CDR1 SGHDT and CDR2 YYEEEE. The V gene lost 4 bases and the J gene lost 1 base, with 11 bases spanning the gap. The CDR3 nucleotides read TGTGCCAGCAGCCCTTTAGCAGTTAACTATGGCTACACCTTC. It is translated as CASSPLAVNYGYTF.

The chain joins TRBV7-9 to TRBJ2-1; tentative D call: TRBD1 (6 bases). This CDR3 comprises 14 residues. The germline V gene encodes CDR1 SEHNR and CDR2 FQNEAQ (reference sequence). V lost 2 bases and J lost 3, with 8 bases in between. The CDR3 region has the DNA TGTGCCAGCAGCTTACCAGGGGACTACAATGAGCAGTTCTTC. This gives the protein CASSLPGDYNEQFF.

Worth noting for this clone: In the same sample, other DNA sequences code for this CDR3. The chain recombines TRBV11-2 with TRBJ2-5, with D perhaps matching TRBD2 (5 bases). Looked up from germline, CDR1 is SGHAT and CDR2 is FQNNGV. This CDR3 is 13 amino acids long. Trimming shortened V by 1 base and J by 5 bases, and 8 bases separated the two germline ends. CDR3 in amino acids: CASSLGGGETQYF. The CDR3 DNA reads TGTGCCAGCAGCTTAGGAGGCGGGGAGACCCAGTACTTC.

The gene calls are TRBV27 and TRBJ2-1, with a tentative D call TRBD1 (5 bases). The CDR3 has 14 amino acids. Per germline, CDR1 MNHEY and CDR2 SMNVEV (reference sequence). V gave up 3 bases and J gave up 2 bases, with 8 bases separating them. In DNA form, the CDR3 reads TGTGCCAGCAGTTTGGCAGGGCCCTACAATGAGCAGTTCTTC. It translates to CASSLAGPYNEQFF.

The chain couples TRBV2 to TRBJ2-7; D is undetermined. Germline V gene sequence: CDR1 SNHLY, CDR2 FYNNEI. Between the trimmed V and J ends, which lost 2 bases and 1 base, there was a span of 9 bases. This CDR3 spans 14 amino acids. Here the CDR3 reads CASSERGHSYEQYF. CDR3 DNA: TGTGCCAGCAGTGAACGAGGCCATTCCTACGAGCAGTACTTC.

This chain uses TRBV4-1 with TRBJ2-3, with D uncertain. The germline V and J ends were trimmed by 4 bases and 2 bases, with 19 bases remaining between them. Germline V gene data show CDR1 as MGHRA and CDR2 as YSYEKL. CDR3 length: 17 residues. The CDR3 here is CASSLRDSTFSTDTQYF. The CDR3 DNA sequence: TGCGCCAGCAGCCTAAGAGACTCCACTTTTTCCACAGATACGCAGTATTTT.

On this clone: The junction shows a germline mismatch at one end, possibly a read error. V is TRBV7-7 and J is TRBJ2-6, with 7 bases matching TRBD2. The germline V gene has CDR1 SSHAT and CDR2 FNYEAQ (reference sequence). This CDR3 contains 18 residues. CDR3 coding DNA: TGTGCTAGCAGCTTAGTCGGAGGGAGGGGTCCTGGGGCCAACGTCCTGACTTTC. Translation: CASSLVGGRGPGANVLTF.

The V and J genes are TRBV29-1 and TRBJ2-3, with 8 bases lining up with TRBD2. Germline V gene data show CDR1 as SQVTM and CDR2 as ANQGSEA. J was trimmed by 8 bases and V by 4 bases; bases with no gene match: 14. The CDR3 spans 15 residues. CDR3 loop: CSVGGSSGLAFTQYF. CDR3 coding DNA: TGCAGCGTTGGGGGCAGCTCCGGACTAGCCTTTACGCAGTATTTT.

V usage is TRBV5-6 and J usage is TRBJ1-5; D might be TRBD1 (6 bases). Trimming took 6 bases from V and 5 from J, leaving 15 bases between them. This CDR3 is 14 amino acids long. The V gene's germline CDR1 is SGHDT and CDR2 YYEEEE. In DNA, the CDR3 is TGTGCCAGCAACCTACAGGGCCCGGATCAGCCCCAGCATTTT. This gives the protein CASNLQGPDQPQHF.

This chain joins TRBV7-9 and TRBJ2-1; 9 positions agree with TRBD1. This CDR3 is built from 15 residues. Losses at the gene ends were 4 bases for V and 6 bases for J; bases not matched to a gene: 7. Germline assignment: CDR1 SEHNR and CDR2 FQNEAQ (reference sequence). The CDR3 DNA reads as TGTGCCAGCAGCTCCGGGACAGGGTATATCAATGAGCAGTTCTTC. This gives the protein CASSSGTGYINEQFF.

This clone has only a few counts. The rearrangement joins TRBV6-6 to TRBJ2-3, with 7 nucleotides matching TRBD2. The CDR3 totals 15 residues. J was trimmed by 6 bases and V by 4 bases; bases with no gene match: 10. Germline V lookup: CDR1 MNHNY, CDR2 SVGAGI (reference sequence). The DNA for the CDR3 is TGTGCCAGCAGTTTTCTAGCGGCGAGTCCGGATACGCAGTATTTT. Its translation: CASSFLAASPDTQYF.

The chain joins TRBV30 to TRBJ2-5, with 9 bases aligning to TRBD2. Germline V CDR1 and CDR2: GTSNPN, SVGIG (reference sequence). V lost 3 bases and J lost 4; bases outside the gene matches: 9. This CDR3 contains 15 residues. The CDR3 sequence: CAWRPGGGATETQYF. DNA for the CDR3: TGTGCCTGGAGGCCCGGCGGGGGGGCCACAGAGACCCAGTACTTC.

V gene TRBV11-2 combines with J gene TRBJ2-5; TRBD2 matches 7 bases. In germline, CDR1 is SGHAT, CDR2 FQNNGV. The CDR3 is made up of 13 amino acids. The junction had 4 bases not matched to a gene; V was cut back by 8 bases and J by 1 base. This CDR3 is CASGRDGQETQYF. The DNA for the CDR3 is TGTGCCAGCGGGAGGGACGGCCAAGAGACCCAGTACTTC.